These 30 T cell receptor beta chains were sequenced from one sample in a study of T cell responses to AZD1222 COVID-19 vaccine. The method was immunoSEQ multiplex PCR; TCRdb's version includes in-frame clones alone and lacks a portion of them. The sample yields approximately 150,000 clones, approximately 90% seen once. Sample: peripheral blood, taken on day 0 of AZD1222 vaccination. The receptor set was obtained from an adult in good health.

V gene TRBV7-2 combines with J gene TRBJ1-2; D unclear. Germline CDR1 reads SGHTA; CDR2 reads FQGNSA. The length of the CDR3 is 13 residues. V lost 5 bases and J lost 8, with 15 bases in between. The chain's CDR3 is CASSRTDLFGYTF. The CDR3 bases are TGTGCCAGCAGCCGTACAGATCTATTCGGCTACACCTTC. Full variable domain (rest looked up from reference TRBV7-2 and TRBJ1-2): GAGVSQSPSNKVTEKGKDVELRCDPISGHTALYWYRQSLGQGLEFLIYFQGNSAPDKSGLPSDRFSAERTGGSVSTLTIQRTQQEDSAVYLCASSRTDLFGYTFGSGTRLTVV.

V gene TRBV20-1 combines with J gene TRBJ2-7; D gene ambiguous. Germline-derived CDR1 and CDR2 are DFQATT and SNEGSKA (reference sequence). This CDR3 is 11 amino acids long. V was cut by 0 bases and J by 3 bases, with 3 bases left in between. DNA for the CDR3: TGCAGTGCTAGAGATGACTACGAGCAGTACTTC. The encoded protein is CSARDDYEQYF.

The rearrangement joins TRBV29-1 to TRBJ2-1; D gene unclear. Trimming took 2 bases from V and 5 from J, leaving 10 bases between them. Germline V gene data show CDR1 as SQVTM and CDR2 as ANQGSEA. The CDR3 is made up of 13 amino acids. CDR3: CSVEPRLHNEQFF. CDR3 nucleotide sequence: TGCAGCGTTGAACCCAGGCTCCACAATGAGCAGTTCTTC.

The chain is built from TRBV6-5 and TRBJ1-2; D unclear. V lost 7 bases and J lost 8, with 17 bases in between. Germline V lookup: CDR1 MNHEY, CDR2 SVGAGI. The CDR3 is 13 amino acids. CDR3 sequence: CASTETLAVGYTF. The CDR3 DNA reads TGTGCCAGCACAGAGACCCTCGCGGTCGGCTACACCTTC.

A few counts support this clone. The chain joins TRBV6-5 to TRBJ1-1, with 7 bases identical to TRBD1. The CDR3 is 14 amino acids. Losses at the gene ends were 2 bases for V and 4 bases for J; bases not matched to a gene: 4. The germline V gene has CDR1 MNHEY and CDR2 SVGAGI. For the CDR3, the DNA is TGTGCCAGCAGTTACGCAGGGGGTAGCACTGAAGCTTTCTTT. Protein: CASSYAGGSTEAFF.

CDR3 DNA: TGTGCCAGCAGCTTAGCTAGGGGCGGCTCCTACGAGCAGTACTTC. Translated: CASSLARGGSYEQYF. The chain uses TRBV7-2 and TRBJ2-7; D is possibly TRBD1 (5 bases). The CDR3 is made up of 15 amino acids. Trimming pared 0 bases from V and 0 bases from J, leaving 9 bases between. The germline V gene encodes CDR1 SGHTA and CDR2 FQGNSA.

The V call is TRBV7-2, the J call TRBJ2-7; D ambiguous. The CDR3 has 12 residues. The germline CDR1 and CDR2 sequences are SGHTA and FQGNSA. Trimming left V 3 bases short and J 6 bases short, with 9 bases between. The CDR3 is CASSFPMGEQYF. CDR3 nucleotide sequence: TGTGCCAGCAGCTTTCCCATGGGCGAGCAGTACTTC.

CDR3: CASSQDPEGLANIQYF. The CDR3 bases are TGTGCCAGCAGCCAAGATCCCGAGGGACTAGCAAACATTCAGTACTTC. The V and J genes are TRBV4-2 and TRBJ2-4; 9 nucleotides match TRBD2. V lost 0 bases, J lost 6 bases, and 6 bases stayed unmatched. Germline loops: CDR1 LGHNA, CDR2 YNFKEQ. The CDR3 consists of 16 residues.

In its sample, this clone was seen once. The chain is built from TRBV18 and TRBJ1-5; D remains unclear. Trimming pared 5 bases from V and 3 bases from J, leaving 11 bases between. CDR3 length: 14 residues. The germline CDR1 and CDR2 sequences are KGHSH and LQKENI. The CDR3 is CASSTLGFNQPQHF. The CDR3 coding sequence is TGTGCCAGCTCAACATTAGGATTCAATCAGCCCCAGCATTTT.

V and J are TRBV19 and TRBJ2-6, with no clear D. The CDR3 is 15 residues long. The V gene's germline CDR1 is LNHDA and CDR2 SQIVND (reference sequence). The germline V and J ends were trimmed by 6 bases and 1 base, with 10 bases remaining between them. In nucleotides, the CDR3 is TGTGCCAGTAGACCTCAGGCATCTGGGGCCAACGTCCTGACTTTC. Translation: CASRPQASGANVLTF.

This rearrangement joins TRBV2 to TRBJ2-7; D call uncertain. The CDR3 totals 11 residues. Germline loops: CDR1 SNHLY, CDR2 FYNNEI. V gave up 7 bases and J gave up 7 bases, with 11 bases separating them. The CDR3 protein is CASTAVGEQYF. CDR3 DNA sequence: TGTGCCAGCACGGCTGTCGGAGAGCAGTACTTC.

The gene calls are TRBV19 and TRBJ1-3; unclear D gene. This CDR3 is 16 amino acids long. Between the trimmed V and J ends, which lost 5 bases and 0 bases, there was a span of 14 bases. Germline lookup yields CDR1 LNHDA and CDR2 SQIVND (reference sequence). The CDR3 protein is CASSPPAAASGNTIYF. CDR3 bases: TGTGCCAGTAGTCCCCCCGCAGCGGCCTCTGGAAACACCATATATTTT. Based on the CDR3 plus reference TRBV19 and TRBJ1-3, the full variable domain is DGGITQSPKYLFRKEGQNVTLSCEQNLNHDAMYWYRQDPGQGLRLIYYSQIVNDFQKGDIAEGYSVSREKKESFPLTVTSAQKNPTAFYLCASSPPAAASGNTIYFGEGSWLTVV.

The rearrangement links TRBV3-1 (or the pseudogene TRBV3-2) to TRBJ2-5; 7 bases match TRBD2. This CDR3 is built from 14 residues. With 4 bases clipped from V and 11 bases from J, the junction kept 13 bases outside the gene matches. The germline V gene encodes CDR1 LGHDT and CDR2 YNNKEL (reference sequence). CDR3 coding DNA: TGTGCCAGCAGCCCGTCCTACAAGCGGGATGGGCAGTACTTC. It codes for CASSPSYKRDGQYF.

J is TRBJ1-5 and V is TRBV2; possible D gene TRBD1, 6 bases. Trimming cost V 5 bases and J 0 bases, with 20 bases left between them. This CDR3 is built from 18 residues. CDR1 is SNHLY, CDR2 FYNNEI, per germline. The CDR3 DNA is TGTGCCAGCAGTACTAGGAGGGGGGCGGCGGATAGCAATCAGCCCCAGCATTTT. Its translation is CASSTRRGAADSNQPQHF.

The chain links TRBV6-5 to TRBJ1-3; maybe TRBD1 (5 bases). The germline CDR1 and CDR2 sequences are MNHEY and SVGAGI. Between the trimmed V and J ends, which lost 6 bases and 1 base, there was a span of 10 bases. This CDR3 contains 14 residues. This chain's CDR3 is CASRGVISGNTIYF. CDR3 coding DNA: TGTGCCAGCAGGGGGGTTATTTCTGGAAACACCATATATTTT.

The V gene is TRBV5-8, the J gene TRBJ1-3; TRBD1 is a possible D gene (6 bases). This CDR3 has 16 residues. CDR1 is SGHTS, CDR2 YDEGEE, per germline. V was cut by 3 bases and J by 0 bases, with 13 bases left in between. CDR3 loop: CASSSADSLSGNTIYF. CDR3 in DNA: TGTGCCAGCAGCTCAGCGGACAGCCTCTCTGGAAACACCATATATTTT.

CDR3 nucleotides: TGTGCCACCGCTAGGACAGGGGTATGGGGCTCAACTAATGAAAAACTGTTTTTT. Protein sequence: CATARTGVWGSTNEKLFF. This rearrangement joins TRBV10-3 to TRBJ1-4; 9 nucleotides align to TRBD1. The germline gives CDR1 ENHRY, CDR2 SYGVKD. This CDR3 comprises 18 residues. The ends lost 10 bases at V and 0 bases at J; junction bases unmatched: 15.

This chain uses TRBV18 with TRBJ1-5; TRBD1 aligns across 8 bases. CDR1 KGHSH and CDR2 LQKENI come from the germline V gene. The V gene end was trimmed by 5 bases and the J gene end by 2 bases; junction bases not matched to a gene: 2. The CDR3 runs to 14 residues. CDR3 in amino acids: CASSSTGGNQPQHF. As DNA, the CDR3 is TGTGCCAGCTCATCGACAGGGGGCAATCAGCCCCAGCATTTT.

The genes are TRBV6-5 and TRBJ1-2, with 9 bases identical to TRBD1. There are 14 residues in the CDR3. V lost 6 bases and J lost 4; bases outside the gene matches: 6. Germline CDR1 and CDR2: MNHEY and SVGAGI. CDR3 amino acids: CASRTGGTIYGYTF. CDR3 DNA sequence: TGTGCCAGCAGGACAGGGGGGACTATCTATGGCTACACCTTC.

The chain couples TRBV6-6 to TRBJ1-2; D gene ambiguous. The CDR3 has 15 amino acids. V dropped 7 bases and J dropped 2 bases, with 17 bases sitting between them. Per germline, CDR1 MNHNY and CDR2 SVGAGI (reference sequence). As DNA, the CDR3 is TGTGCCAGCACCAAGAGGTCCGGAGACAACTATGGCTACACCTTC. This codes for CASTKRSGDNYGYTF.

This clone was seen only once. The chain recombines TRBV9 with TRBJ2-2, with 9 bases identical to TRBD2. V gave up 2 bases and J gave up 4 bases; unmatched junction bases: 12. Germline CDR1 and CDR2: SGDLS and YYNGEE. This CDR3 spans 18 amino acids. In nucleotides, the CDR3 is TGTGCCAGCAGCGTTGGAATAGCGGGGGTAACGGGCACCGGGGAGCTGTTTTTT. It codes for CASSVGIAGVTGTGELFF.

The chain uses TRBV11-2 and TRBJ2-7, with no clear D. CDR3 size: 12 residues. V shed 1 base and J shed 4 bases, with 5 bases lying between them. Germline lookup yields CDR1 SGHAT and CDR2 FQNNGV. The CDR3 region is CASSLAVYEQYF. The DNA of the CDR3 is TGTGCCAGCAGCTTAGCTGTATACGAGCAGTACTTC.

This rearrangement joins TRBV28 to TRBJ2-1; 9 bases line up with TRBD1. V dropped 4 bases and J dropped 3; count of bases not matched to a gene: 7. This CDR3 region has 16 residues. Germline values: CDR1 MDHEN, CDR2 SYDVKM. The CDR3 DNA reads TGTGCCAGCAGTTATTACGGACAGGGGAACTACAATGAGCAGTTCTTC. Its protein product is CASSYYGQGNYNEQFF. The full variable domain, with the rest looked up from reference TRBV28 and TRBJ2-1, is DVKVTQSSRYLVKRTGEKVFLECVQDMDHENMFWYRQDPGLGLRLIYFSYDVKMKEKGDIPEGYSVSREKKERFSLILESASTNQTSMYLCASSYYGQGNYNEQFFGPGTRLTVL.

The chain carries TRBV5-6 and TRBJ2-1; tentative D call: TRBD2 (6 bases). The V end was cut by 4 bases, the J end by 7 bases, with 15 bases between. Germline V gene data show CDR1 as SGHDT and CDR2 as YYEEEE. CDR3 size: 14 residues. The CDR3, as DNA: TGTGCCAGCAGCCAGGCCGGGACTCCAAATGAGCAGTTCTTC. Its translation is CASSQAGTPNEQFF.

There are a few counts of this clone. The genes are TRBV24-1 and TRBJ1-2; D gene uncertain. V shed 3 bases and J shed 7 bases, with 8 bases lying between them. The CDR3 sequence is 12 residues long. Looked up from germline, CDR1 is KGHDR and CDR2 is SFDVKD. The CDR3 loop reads CATSDPWGGYTF. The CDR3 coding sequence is TGTGCCACCAGTGATCCATGGGGTGGCTACACCTTC.

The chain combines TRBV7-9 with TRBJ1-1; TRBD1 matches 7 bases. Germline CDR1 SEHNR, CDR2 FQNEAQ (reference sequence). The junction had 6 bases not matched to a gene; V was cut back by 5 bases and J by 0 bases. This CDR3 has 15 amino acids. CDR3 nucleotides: TGTGCCAGCAGCCCAGGGGACAGCATGAACACTGAAGCTTTCTTT. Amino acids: CASSPGDSMNTEAFF. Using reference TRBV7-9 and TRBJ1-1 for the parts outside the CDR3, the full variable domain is DTGVSQNPRHKITKRGQNVTFRCDPISEHNRLYWYRQTLGQGPEFLTYFQNEAQLEKSRLLSDRFSAERPKGSFSTLEIQRTEQGDSAMYLCASSPGDSMNTEAFFGQGTRLTVV.

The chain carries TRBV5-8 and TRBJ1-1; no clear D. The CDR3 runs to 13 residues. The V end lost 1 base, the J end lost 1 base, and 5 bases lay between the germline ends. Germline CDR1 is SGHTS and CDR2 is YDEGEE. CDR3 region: CASSLRRNTEAFF. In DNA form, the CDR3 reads TGTGCCAGCAGCTTGCGTAGGAACACTGAAGCTTTCTTT. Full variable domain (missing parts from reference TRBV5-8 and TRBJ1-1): EAGVTQSPTHLIKTRGQQATLRCSPISGHTSVYWYQQALGLGLQFLLWYDEGEERNRGNFPPRFSGRQFPNYSSELNVNALELEDSALYLCASSLRRNTEAFFGQGTRLTVV.

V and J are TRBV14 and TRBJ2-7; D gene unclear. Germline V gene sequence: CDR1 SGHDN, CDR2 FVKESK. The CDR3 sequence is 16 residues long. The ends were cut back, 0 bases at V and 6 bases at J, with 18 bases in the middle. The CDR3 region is CASSQDSLKSRAEQYF. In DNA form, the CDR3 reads TGTGCCAGCAGCCAAGATTCCCTTAAGAGTAGGGCCGAGCAGTACTTC.

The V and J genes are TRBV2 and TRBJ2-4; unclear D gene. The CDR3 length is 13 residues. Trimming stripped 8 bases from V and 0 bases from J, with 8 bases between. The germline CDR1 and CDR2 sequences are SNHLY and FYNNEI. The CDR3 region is CASRNLAKNIQYF. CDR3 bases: TGTGCCAGCCGGAACTTAGCCAAAAACATTCAGTACTTC.

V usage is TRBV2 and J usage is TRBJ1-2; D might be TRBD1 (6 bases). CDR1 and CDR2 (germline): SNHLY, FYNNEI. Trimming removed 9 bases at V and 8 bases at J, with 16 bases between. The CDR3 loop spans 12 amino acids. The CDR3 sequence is CARGTTQGGYTF. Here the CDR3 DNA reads TGTGCCAGGGGGACAACCCAAGGAGGCTACACCTTC.